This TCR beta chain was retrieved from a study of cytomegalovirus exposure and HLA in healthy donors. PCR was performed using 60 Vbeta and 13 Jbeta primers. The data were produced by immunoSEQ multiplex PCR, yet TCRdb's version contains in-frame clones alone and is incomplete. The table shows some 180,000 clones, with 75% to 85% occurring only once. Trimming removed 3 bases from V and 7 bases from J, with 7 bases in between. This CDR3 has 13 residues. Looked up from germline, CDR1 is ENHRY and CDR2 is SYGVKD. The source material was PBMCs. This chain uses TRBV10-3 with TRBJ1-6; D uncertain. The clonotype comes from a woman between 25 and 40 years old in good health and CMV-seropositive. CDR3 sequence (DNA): TGTGCCATCAGTGATGTCCAAAATTCACCCCTCCACTTT. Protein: CAISDVQNSPLHF.